This T cell receptor beta chain was sequenced for a study of STAT5B mutations in CD4+ large granular lymphocyte leukemia. The CDR3 has 15 residues. Trimming stripped 1 base from V and 2 bases from J, with 10 bases between. The germline V gene has CDR1 SEHNR and CDR2 FQNEAQ (reference sequence). Method: immunoSEQ multiplex PCR; TCRdb's copy keeps in-frame clones and lacks some. The table records about 48,000 clones, just over 70% of them present only once. The sequencing input was CD4+ T cells from blood buffy coats. The TCR sequence derives from a human donor in good health. The rearrangement uses TRBV7-9 and TRBJ2-3, with D possibly TRBD1 on 6 matching bases. The CDR3 spells CASSLVQGLTDTQYF. The CDR3 coding sequence is TGTGCCAGCAGCTTAGTACAGGGCCTCACAGATACGCAGTATTTT.